A selection of T cell receptor beta chains follows, all from one sample in a study of T cell repertoires in cytomegalovirus infection. MiXCR, applied by TCRdb to the reads, yields one record per CDR3 protein. The table has 20,000 to 25,000 distinct CDR3 sequences, around 43% seen once. What these receptors recognize is not known. The material sequenced was CD8+ T cells from cultured PBMCs, taken from culture after CMV antigen stimulation. The receptor set was obtained from a human donor in good health (CMV status not recorded). Some clones in this sample may be carry-over from other donors' samples. Each CDR3 is given with its conserved first and last residue. Fields, in order: CDR3 protein, CDR3 DNA, V gene, CDR3 length, clone size, J gene, D gene. A D gene is named only where the DNA matches it firmly. Only some rows state a clone size, as once, few, many or a class for expanded clones.

CATSDPTVAKNIQYF TGTGCCACCAGTGACCCGACAGTAGCCAAAAACATTCAGTACTTC TRBV24-1 15 few TRBJ2-4 -
CASSGWDRTTNEKLFF TGTGCCAGCAGCGGATGGGACAGAACAACTAATGAAAAACTGTTTTTT TRBV7-6 16 - TRBJ1-4 TRBD1
CASSLGLAGVEQFF TGTGCCAGCAGCTTGGGACTAGCGGGAGTAGAGCAGTTCTTC TRBV7-2 14 - TRBJ2-1 TRBD2
CSVWGTGELFF TGCAGCGTTTGGGGGACCGGGGAGCTGTTTTTT TRBV29-1 11 - TRBJ2-2 -
CASSQEFPPQRRGLGELFF TGCGCCAGCAGCCAAGAATTCCCCCCCCAAAGAAGGGGGCTCGGGGAGCTGTTTTTT TRBV4-3 19 - TRBJ2-2 TRBD1
CASSYSWTPSNQPQHF TGTGCCAGCAGTTACTCTTGGACACCTAGCAATCAGCCCCAGCATTTT TRBV6-5 16 - TRBJ1-5 -
CASSLSDANEQYF TGTGCCAGCAGTTTATCCGACGCTAACGAGCAGTACTTC TRBV27 13 many TRBJ2-7 -
CASIGRGDYSYEQYF TGTGCCAGCATCGGACGGGGAGATTATTCCTACGAGCAGTACTTC TRBV7-9 15 - TRBJ2-7 -
CASSSPPGQGADTQYF TGTGCCAGCAGTTCACCCCCCGGACAGGGGGCAGATACGCAGTATTTT TRBV6-1 16 many TRBJ2-3 TRBD1
CASSLQGARGTDTQYF TGTGCCAGCAGTCTCCAAGGGGCTAGGGGCACAGATACGCAGTATTTT TRBV27 16 - TRBJ2-3 -
CASSAPTSGSSYEQYF TGTGCCAGCAGCGCACCAACTAGCGGAAGCTCCTACGAGCAGTACTTC TRBV7-9 16 many TRBJ2-7 TRBD2
CASSPGLAGGQETQYF TGCGCCAGCAGCCCCGGACTAGCGGGGGGTCAAGAGACCCAGTACTTC TRBV4-3 16 - TRBJ2-5 TRBD2
CASSLVQGRTEAFF TGTGCCAGCAGCTTAGTGCAGGGTCGTACTGAAGCTTTCTTT TRBV7-8 14 - TRBJ1-1 -
CASSPKWVDDEKLFF TGTGCCAGCAGTCCCAAGTGGGTAGATGACGAAAAACTGTTTTTT TRBV28 15 - TRBJ1-4 -
CASSQGGQGNVGGEKLFF TGTGCCAGCAGCCAGGGAGGACAGGGGAATGTCGGTGGCGAAAAACTGTTTTTT TRBV11-2 18 - TRBJ1-4 TRBD1
CASSSSDKPGYIQYF - TRBV7-2 15 few TRBJ2-4 -
CASSYTSGGWEQYF TGTGCCAGCAGCTATACTAGCGGGGGGTGGGAGCAGTACTTC TRBV7-2 14 - TRBJ2-7 TRBD2
CASSFLPPRWGYTF TGTGCCAGCAGTTTTCTCCCCCCCCGCTGGGGCTACACCTTC TRBV27 14 - TRBJ1-2 -
CASSSGTGGGNEQFF TGTGCCAGCAGCTCCGGGACAGGGGGGGGGAATGAGCAGTTCTTC TRBV13 15 many TRBJ2-1 TRBD1
CASSHLAWGARETQYF TGCGCCAGCAGCCACCTAGCTTGGGGGGCGCGAGAGACCCAGTACTTC TRBV4-1 16 - TRBJ2-5 -
CASSAFSNTGELFF TGTGCCAGCAGCGCTTTTAGTAACACCGGGGAGCTGTTTTTT TRBV9 14 - TRBJ2-2 -
CASSSTRSLSEAFF TGTGCCAGCAGCAGCACAAGAAGTCTTTCTGAAGCTTTCTTT TRBV7-6 14 few TRBJ1-1 -
CASNKLAGGTDTQYF TGTGCCAGCAACAAACTAGCGGGAGGTACAGATACGCAGTATTTT TRBV6-8 15 - TRBJ2-3 TRBD2
CASSISPNRDTTEAFF TGTGCCAGCAGTATTAGCCCAAACAGGGATACCACTGAAGCTTTCTTT TRBV7-2 16 many TRBJ1-1 -
CASMGGASYEQYF TGTGCCAGCATGGGCGGGGCCTCCTACGAGCAGTACTTC TRBV27 13 many TRBJ2-7 -
CASSPGRTNEQFF TGTGCCAGTAGTCCCGGCCGTACCAATGAGCAGTTCTTC TRBV19 13 - TRBJ2-1 -
CASSLEPGQGIMNTEAFF TGTGCCAGCAGCTTGGAACCCGGACAGGGGATAATGAACACTGAAGCTTTCTTT TRBV5-8 18 many TRBJ1-1 TRBD1
CASSSIEASGGNTEAFF TGTGCCAGCAGCTCCATAGAGGCCAGTGGGGGGAACACTGAAGCTTTCTTT TRBV12-3/TRBV12-4 17 - TRBJ1-1 -
CASRPHPETPYEQYF TGTGCCAGCAGGCCACACCCGGAAACCCCCTACGAGCAGTACTTC TRBV6-6 15 - TRBJ2-7 -
CASSFSEEAKNIQYF TGTGCCAGCAGCTTCTCGGAAGAAGCCAAAAACATTCAGTACTTC TRBV7-9 15 few TRBJ2-4 -
CASIDRDGYTF TGTGCCAGTATTGACAGGGATGGCTACACCTTC TRBV19 11 few TRBJ1-2 TRBD1
CASSLGTARGQGENYGYTF TGTGCCAGCAGCTTAGGGACGGCAAGGGGACAGGGCGAAAACTATGGCTACACCTTC TRBV7-8 19 few TRBJ1-2 TRBD1
CASSQDSGTSDPFSYEQYF TGCGCCAGCAGCCAAGATTCGGGGACTAGCGATCCATTCTCCTACGAGCAGTACTTC TRBV4-3 19 few TRBJ2-7 TRBD2
CASSQGLTVGGEQYF TGCGCCAGCAGCCAAGGTTTGACAGTCGGCGGGGAGCAGTACTTC TRBV4-1 15 - TRBJ2-7 -
CASKPDLKNTEAFF TGTGCCAGCAAGCCGGACCTCAAAAACACTGAAGCTTTCTTT TRBV6-2/TRBV6-3 14 - TRBJ1-1 -
CSARPIAGRTSYEQYF TGCAGTGCTAGGCCAATAGCGGGTCGCACCTCCTACGAGCAGTACTTC TRBV20-1 16 - TRBJ2-7 TRBD2
CASALYLRATGELFF TGTGCCAGCGCTCTTTATCTGAGGGCCACCGGGGAGCTGTTTTTT TRBV6-2/TRBV6-3 15 few TRBJ2-2 -
CASSDLGGLTEAFF TGTGCCAGCAGCGACCTAGGGGGGCTAACTGAAGCTTTCTTT TRBV7-8 14 few TRBJ1-1 -
CAISDREAYTF TGTGCCATCAGTGACAGGGAAGCCTACACCTTC TRBV10-3 11 - TRBJ1-2 -
CASRDGQSPLHF TGTGCCAGCAGAGACGGTCAGTCACCCCTCCACTTT TRBV12-3/TRBV12-4 12 many TRBJ1-6 -
CASSLAGEASNEQFF TGTGCCAGTAGTCTAGCGGGGGAAGCCTCCAATGAGCAGTTCTTC TRBV19 15 many TRBJ2-1 TRBD2
CASSVLETGIDNYGYTF TGTGCCAGCAGTGTACTAGAGACCGGGATCGATAACTATGGCTACACCTTC TRBV6-2/TRBV6-3 17 few TRBJ1-2 -
CASSWEPSGQGKNIQYF TGTGCCAGCAGCTGGGAACCCTCGGGACAGGGGAAAAACATTCAGTACTTC TRBV28 17 - TRBJ2-4 TRBD1